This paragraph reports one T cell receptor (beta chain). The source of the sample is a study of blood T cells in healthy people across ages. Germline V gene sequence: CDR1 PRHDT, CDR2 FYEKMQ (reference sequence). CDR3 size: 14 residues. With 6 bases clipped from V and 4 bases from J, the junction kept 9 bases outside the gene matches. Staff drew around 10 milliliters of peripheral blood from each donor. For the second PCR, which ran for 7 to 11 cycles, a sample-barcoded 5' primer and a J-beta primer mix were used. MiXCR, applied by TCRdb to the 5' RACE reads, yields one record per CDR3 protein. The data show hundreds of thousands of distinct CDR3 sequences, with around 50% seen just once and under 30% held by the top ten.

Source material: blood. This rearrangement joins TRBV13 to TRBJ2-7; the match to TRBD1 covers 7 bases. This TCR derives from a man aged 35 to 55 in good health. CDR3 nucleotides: TGTGCCAGCAGTTTCCGGGACAGAGAATACGAGCAGTACTTC. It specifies CASSFRDREYEQYF.